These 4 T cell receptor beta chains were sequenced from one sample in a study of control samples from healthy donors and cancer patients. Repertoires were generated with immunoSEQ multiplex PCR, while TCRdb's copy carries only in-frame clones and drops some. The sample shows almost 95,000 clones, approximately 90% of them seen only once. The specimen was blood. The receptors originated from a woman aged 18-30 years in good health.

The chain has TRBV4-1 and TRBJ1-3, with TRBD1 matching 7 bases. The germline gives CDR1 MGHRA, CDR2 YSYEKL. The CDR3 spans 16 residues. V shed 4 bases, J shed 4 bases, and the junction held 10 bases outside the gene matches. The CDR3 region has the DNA TGCGCCAGCAGCCCGCGCGACAGGGAACTCGGAAACACCATATATTTT. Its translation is CASSPRDRELGNTIYF.

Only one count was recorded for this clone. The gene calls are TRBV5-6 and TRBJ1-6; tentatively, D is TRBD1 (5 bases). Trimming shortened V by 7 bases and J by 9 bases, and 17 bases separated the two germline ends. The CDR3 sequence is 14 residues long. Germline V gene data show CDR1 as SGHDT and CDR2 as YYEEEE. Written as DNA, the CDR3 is TGTGCCAGCTCCTCTGCCCCCCAGGGTTCACCCCTCCACTTT. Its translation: CASSSAPQGSPLHF.

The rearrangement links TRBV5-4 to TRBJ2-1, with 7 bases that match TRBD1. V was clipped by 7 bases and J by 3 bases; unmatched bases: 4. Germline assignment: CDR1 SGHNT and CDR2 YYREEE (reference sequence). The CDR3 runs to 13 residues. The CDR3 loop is CASRDSHYNEQFF. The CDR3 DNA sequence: TGTGCCAGCCGGGACAGTCACTACAATGAGCAGTTCTTC.

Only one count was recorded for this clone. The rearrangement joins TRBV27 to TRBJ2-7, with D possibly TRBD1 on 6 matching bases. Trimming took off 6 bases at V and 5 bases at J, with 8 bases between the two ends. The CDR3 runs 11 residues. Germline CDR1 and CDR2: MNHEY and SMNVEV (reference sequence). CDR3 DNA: TGTGCCAGCAGCCAGGGGAACGAGCAGTACTTC. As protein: CASSQGNEQYF.